This T cell receptor (beta chain) was sequenced during a study of blood T cells in healthy people across ages. V was cut by 0 bases and J by 5 bases, with 5 bases left in between. The CDR3 covers 12 residues. CDR1 is MNHNY, CDR2 SVGAGI, per germline (reference sequence). Using a J-beta primer mix together with a sample-barcoded 5' primer, a second PCR was run for about 6 to 12 cycles. Tagging of each cDNA molecule was performed by a template-switch adaptor with 12 random nucleotides. TCRdb re-derived calls from the 5' RACE reads in MiXCR, one entry per CDR3 protein. In the table there are 730,000 or so distinct CDR3 sequences, roughly 43% of which are singletons. Roughly 9.8 milliliters of peripheral blood were drawn from each donor. Findings and limits, study-wide: Naive CD4+ cell counts and diversity both ran higher in long-lived than in aged donors.

This clonotype has at least ten counts. What it recognizes is unknown. This TCR was recovered from an elderly man in good health. Material: blood. The V and J genes are TRBV6-6 and TRBJ2-7; no clear D. The CDR3 region has the DNA TGTGCCAGCAGTTACTCCTTCGACGAGCAGTACTTC. Its protein is CASSYSFDEQYF.